This TCR beta chain originates from a study of cytomegalovirus exposure and HLA in healthy donors (TCRdb year 2017). About the study as a whole: In an earlier analysis of some 550 of the donors, 276 Gb of sequence data and about 110 million unique TCR beta sequences from about 190 million T cells were reported. Typing coverage differed by locus: A, B, C, DRB1 and DQB1 were typed in about 629-640 donors, DQA1 in 500 to 550, DPA1 in approximately 610, and DPB1 in 450 to 490. On average, roughly 240,000 unique TCR beta nucleotide sequences were sequenced per donor among about 400 genotyped donors of the cohort, with 15% to 20% of those sequences being non-productive. All discovery cohort repertoires had been generated using a single sequencing platform. To predict cytomegalovirus infection status, the study combined high-throughput TCR immunosequencing, statistical association of individual TCRs with disease status, and machine learning. Besides the first cohort of roughly 640 subjects, a separate validation cohort made up of over 95 different subjects was used. An early release that covered fewer than 750 HLA-typed donors contained about 300 gigabases of sequencing data and approximately 85 million unique TCR sequences. Rather than drawing on any new phenotypic data, the later analysis identified candidate immune exposures from TCR beta sequences and the way those sequences occurred across donors. In a later analysis, previously published TCR beta repertoires from 666 donors were re-analyzed and high-resolution HLA genotyping was added so that TCR occurrence patterns could be studied. HLA typing covered class I and class II loci at four-digit resolution. Donor age, sex, ethnicity and CMV serostatus were collected together with the repertoire data. An earlier analysis of roughly 600 of the donors used high-throughput TCR beta sequencing to judge whether each TCR beta V gene segment behaved as functional or pseudogenic. Because of strong linkage in the cohort, roughly five DR-DQ haplotypes were treated as single units for association and clustering. A later genetic analysis used genome-wide SNP genotypes for about three fifths of the 666 donors, treating that subset as a discovery cohort. The study aimed to test whether signatures of past pathogen exposure could be identified by cataloging public T cell receptors. Using immunosequencing, the study profiled T cell repertoires from 666 subjects and related those repertoires to cytomegalovirus serostatus. Among the 398 genotyped donors, approximately 82% belonged to the genetic ancestry cluster associated with self-reported Caucasian donors.

Overall study results and their limits: The only immune exposure information available for the cohort was CMV serostatus. In a later analysis, some 17,000 TCR beta sequences were associated with specific HLA alleles at a false discovery rate of 0.05. A later analysis reported that several top co-occurrence clusters appeared linked to parvovirus B19, influenza, CMV and Epstein-Barr virus. The sequencing pipeline was judged likely to have produced a cluster of highly shared sequence variants as a technical artifact. Because counts were too low, some 16 rarely observed V segments, including chromosome 9 orphons, were excluded from the earlier analysis of some 590 of the donors. In both the original and validation cohorts, the classifier was reported to diagnose cytomegalovirus status with high specificity and sensitivity. Compared with equally common non-associated chains, HLA-associated TCR beta chains in a later analysis were more clonally expanded and had lower generation probabilities. The study listed 170 or so TCR beta chains as associated with cytomegalovirus. Compared with the roughly 600-donor mean, donors in an Asian-associated ancestry cluster had fewer N-insertions in productive TCRs, according to a later genetic analysis. The cohort was sequenced for TCR beta chains only, and without alpha or paired-chain data the features that could be detected were limited. Three of the identified cytomegalovirus-associated TCR beta chains were confirmed in vitro to be specific for cytomegalovirus antigens. A further reported finding was that TCR beta sequences accurately predicted the HLA-A and HLA-B alleles for most subjects in the first cohort. In a later analysis, TCR association rates were found to vary across HLA loci, with the most associated TCRs seen for DRB1 alleles and the fewest for HLA-C alleles. Some IMGT-functional V segments, including TRBV6-2 and TRBV6-3, could not be distinguished by the 87-base-pair reads and were therefore excluded. Linkage disequilibrium might explain the correlated functional status among segregating V segments, but an unknown experimental factor could not be excluded. Roughly uniform sequencing depth across donors was assumed in presence/absence analyses, although this assumption may not hold. Because HLA typing was missing for some donors at each locus, association tests included only the typed subset. An association between a missense DCLRE1C variant and V-gene and J-gene trimming of TCR beta chains was found in a later genetic analysis and replicated in an independent cohort. While some public TCRs were present in many individuals, most TCR sequences turned up only very rarely across donors. According to a later analysis, most CMV-associated TCR beta chains appeared to be HLA-restricted, and the HLA associations seemed to be driven largely by CMV exposure. An earlier analysis of approximately 530 of the donors showed that most TCR beta V segments appeared in productive rearrangements either about 87% or about 30% of the time, which broadly matched IMGT annotations. When HLA alleles, especially DR and DQ, strongly co-occurred, TCR associations were difficult to assign to individual alleles. According to the authors, the approach could potentially be generalized to other disease states and immunological phenotypes.

The library was obtained by the immunoSEQ multiplex PCR assay. The multiplex PCR relied on a mix of 60 forward primers for TCR Vbeta segments and 13 reverse primers for TCR Jbeta segments. Amplification of the CDR3 region of rearranged TCR beta genes was performed with a multiplex PCR assay on genomic DNA. The amplified TCR beta libraries were sequenced on the Illumina HiSeq System as 87-base-pair reads. In the original analysis: In a later analysis, tens of millions of unique TCR beta chains were counted across the 690 or so repertoires, and roughly 11 million of these chains were shared by at least two donors. Raw reads were error-corrected and collapsed into unique sequences by a nearest-neighbor algorithm in which closely related sequences were merged to remove PCR and sequencing errors. V, D and J gene segments were assigned by aligning CDR3 sequences to IMGT reference sequences. Each retained sequence needed at least a six-nucleotide match to both a V gene segment and a J gene segment. A rearrangement counted as productive if the CDR3 had no stop codons and remained in frame with V and J, and every other rearrangement counted as non-productive. CDR3 was defined by IMGT convention, running from the second conserved V-encoded cysteine to the conserved J-encoded phenylalanine. In an earlier analysis of 500 to 650 of the donors, sequences lacking an unambiguous match to a single V gene segment were excluded. An earlier analysis of about 590 of the donors classified V segments as functional when productive rearrangements were above 56.7% and as segregating when the standard deviation between donors was above 5%. A statistical classification framework was developed to diagnose cytomegalovirus status using the catalog of TCR beta chain sequences. In a later analysis, V and J genes were assigned by comparing TCR nucleotide sequences against IMGT/GENE-DB human TR gene sequences. The TCRdist pipeline was used in a later analysis to assign CDR3 sequences and most-parsimonious VDJ recombination scenarios. A later analysis defined each TCR beta chain by its CDR3 amino acid sequence plus V-gene family, and excluded reads lacking a unique V-gene family. A later analysis removed 550 to 700 highly shared, low-generation-probability nucleotide sequences to deal with suspected cross-contamination and a sequencing artifact. For each public chain, a later analysis derived a clonal expansion index from normalized ranks of inferred template counts within each repertoire. Generation probabilities in a later analysis came from a VDJ recombination model fitted to out-of-frame rearrangements, and those results were checked against IGoR. In a later analysis, hypergeometric tests were used to score TCR-TCR, TCR-HLA and TCR-CMV co-occurrence, with a repertoire-size bias correction applied to TCR pairs. A later analysis estimated false discovery rates by permuting HLA or CMV assignments 20 times. In a later analysis, co-occurring TCRs were grouped using DBSCAN, and TCRdist sequence similarity was added for clustering within HLA-allele-positive subsets. Co-occurrence clustering excluded repertoires with fewer than 30,000 or more than 120,000 public chains, plus five with anomalous nucleotide sharing. Imported from immuneACCESS, the table was reduced by TCRdb to in-frame sequences with V and J called. These copies leave out some clones; in studies compared against another copy, an unresolved V gene accounts for under half, and the cause of the remainder is not known. V and J calls and clone size are as listed in that table; D and trimming were resolved from the DNA. This specimen's table enumerates tens of thousands of clones. 3.5% to 5% of the sample lies in the top ten.

Details on this clone: No cognate antigen has been identified for it.

CDR1 and CDR2 are drawn from the germline V gene (reference sequence): SGHAT, FQDESV. The CDR3 has 16 amino acids, counting the end cysteine and phenylalanine. Here the CDR3 DNA is all that survives: 48 bases in frame from base 1. Germline trimming: 4 bases from V, 3 bases from J; junction bases outside gene matches: 8. In total, approximately 610 healthy bone marrow donors made up the cohort. All cohort members were sampled while nominally healthy, although unrecorded immune exposures were likely present. The donor tested CMV seropositive, placing the donor among the 289 seropositive members of the cohort. A peripheral blood sample was collected from each donor, and TCR beta sequencing was performed on peripheral blood mononuclear cells. The Qiagen DNeasy Blood Extraction Kit was used to extract genomic DNA from the blood cell samples.

Recombination linked TRBV11-1 to TRBJ2-7, with 11 bases aligning to TRBD2. Sequencing was performed on PBMCs. The receptor was derived from a woman aged 40 to 50 in good health and CMV-seropositive. The bases read TGTGCCAGCAGCTCCTCACAACTAGCGGGAGACTACGAGCAGTACTTC. It translates to CASSSSQLAGDYEQYF.